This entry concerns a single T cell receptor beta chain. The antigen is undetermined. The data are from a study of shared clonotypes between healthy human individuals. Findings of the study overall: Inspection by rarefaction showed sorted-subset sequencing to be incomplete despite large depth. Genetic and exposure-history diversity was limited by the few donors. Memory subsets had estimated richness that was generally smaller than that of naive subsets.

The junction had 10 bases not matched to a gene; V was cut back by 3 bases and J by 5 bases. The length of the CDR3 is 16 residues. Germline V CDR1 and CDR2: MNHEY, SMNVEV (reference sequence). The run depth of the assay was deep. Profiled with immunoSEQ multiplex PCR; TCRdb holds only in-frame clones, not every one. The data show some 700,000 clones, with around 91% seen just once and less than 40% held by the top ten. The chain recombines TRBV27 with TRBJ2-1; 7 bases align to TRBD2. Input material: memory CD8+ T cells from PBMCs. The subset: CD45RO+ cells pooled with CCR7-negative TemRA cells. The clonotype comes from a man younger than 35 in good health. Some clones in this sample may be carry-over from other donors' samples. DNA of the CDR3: TGTGCCAGCAGTTTCACACCGGGACTACCGAACAATGAGCAGTTCTTC. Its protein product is CASSFTPGLPNNEQFF.